This entry lists 23 T cell receptor beta chains sequenced from one sample in a study of long-term antiretroviral therapy in people with HIV. They ran version v3.0 of the immunoSEQ assay at survey level. Only in-frame clones appear in the TCRdb table, and some are missing; sequencing was by immunoSEQ multiplex PCR. The repertoire includes roughly 25,000 clones, 80% to 85% of them detected once, and about a quarter sits in the top ten. Sequences were derived from unsorted PBMCs, sampled 0.4 years after starting antiretroviral therapy. Receptor source: a man aged 50-60 years with HIV.

The chain employs TRBV6-5 and TRBJ1-2; TRBD1 might be the D (6 bases). Germline V CDR1 and CDR2: MNHEY, SVGAGI. V shed 2 bases and J shed 4 bases, with 14 bases lying between them. The CDR3 is made up of 15 amino acids. The CDR3 loop reads CASSYGGGGSYGYTF. The CDR3 DNA is TGTGCCAGCAGTTACGGAGGGGGAGGGTCCTATGGCTACACCTTC.

The chain employs TRBV4-1 and TRBJ2-3; D may be TRBD2 (6 bases). With 4 bases removed from V and 11 bases from J, the gap between germline ends came to 16 bases. The CDR3 consists of 13 residues. CDR1 MGHRA and CDR2 YSYEKL come from the germline V gene. The CDR3 coding sequence is TGCGCCAGCAGCCTCCTCAGGAGGGAGGAGCAGTATTTT. Translating gives CASSLLRREEQYF.

This chain links TRBV15 with TRBJ1-4, with D perhaps matching TRBD1 (5 bases). This CDR3 is 16 amino acids long. Trimming shortened V by 1 base and J by 8 bases, and 17 bases separated the two germline ends. Germline CDR1 and CDR2: LNHNV and YYDKDF (reference sequence). The CDR3 sequence: CATSRGSGTENEKLFF. The CDR3 DNA reads as TGTGCCACCAGCAGAGGTTCCGGGACGGAGAACGAAAAACTGTTTTTT.

The rearrangement joins TRBV2 to TRBJ1-5; 7 bases align to TRBD1. The V gene's germline CDR1 is SNHLY and CDR2 FYNNEI. The CDR3 loop spans 14 amino acids. Trimming took 5 bases from V and 7 from J; bases not matched to a gene: 8. The CDR3 sequence is CASSTLQGTQPQHF. CDR3 in DNA: TGTGCCAGCAGTACCCTACAGGGGACCCAGCCCCAGCATTTT.

The CDR3 spells CASSLVSGNEKLFF. Here the CDR3 DNA reads TGTGCCAGCAGCTTAGTATCAGGGAACGAAAAACTGTTTTTT. V gene TRBV7-8 combines with J gene TRBJ1-4, with D possibly TRBD1 on 5 matching bases. The CDR3 spans 14 residues. CDR1 and CDR2 from the germline V gene are SGHVS and FQNEAQ. Trimming stripped 1 base from V and 8 bases from J, with 11 bases between.

V and J are TRBV5-4 and TRBJ2-1; the match to TRBD2 covers 8 bases. V was pared by 1 base and J by 6 bases, with 6 bases of the junction left unmatched. The CDR3 totals 15 residues. Germline CDR1 and CDR2: SGHNT and YYREEE (reference sequence). The CDR3 loop is CASSLTGLVINEQFF. DNA for the CDR3: TGTGCCAGCAGCTTGACGGGACTAGTGATCAATGAGCAGTTCTTC.

The gene calls are TRBV7-8 and TRBJ1-2; no clear D gene. V dropped 5 bases and J dropped 4 bases, with 17 bases sitting between them. This CDR3 comprises 15 residues. Germline CDR1 is SGHVS and CDR2 is FQNEAQ. The CDR3 bases are TGTGCCAGCAGCCCCTCGACAAGGCTCGGCTATGGCTACACCTTC. This translates into CASSPSTRLGYGYTF.

This clone was detected only a few times. This chain joins TRBV10-3 and TRBJ1-6; weak D call: TRBD1 (5 bases). This CDR3 has 12 amino acids. The germline gives CDR1 ENHRY, CDR2 SYGVKD. V dropped 0 bases and J dropped 15 bases, with 9 bases sitting between them. The CDR3: CAISESQGNLHF. The CDR3 DNA reads TGTGCCATCAGTGAGTCGCAGGGAAACCTCCACTTT.

This clone was seen once. The V call is TRBV27, the J call TRBJ2-1; TRBD2 matches 9 bases. Trimming took 8 bases from V and 3 from J; bases not matched to a gene: 14. The CDR3 sequence is 17 residues long. Per germline, CDR1 MNHEY and CDR2 SMNVEV (reference sequence). In DNA, the CDR3 is TGTGCCAGCCGCCCCCCTCGCGGGGGGGAGGTCTACAATGAGCAGTTCTTC. Protein product: CASRPPRGGEVYNEQFF.

The gene calls are TRBV7-9 and TRBJ1-3; the match to TRBD1 covers 8 bases. Germline V gene sequence: CDR1 SEHNR, CDR2 FQNEAQ (reference sequence). V shed 2 bases, J shed 4 bases, and the junction held 13 bases outside the gene matches. The CDR3 extends over 18 amino acids. The CDR3 nucleotides are TGTGCCAGCAGCTTATCCCGGACAGGGCATTCGGGAGGAAACACCATATATTTT. This codes for CASSLSRTGHSGGNTIYF.

This chain joins TRBV20-1 and TRBJ2-7; D not resolved. Trimming pared 2 bases from V and 4 bases from J, leaving 3 bases between. Germline-derived CDR1 and CDR2 are DFQATT and SNEGSKA (reference sequence). This CDR3 comprises 10 residues. The CDR3 here is CSARNYEQYF. The CDR3 DNA reads as TGCAGTGCTAGAAATTACGAGCAGTACTTC.

This rearrangement joins TRBV7-9 to TRBJ1-2, with D unclear. Germline loops: CDR1 SEHNR, CDR2 FQNEAQ (reference sequence). The CDR3 length is 14 residues. Trimming left V 1 base short and J 0 bases short, with 6 bases between. CDR3 region: CASSLVHPNYGYTF. CDR3 in DNA: TGTGCCAGCAGCTTAGTGCACCCTAACTATGGCTACACCTTC.

J is TRBJ1-2 and V is TRBV4-2; no clear D gene. V was clipped by 5 bases and J by 8 bases, with 15 bases between them. The CDR3 is made up of 13 amino acids. Germline V CDR1 and CDR2: LGHNA, YNFKEQ. In DNA, the CDR3 is TGTGCCAGCAGCTCGCCCCTACGGCTAGGCTACACCTTC. Translated, it gives CASSSPLRLGYTF.

The rearrangement links TRBV9 to TRBJ2-5; possibly TRBD1 or TRBD2 for D (5 bases each). Germline lookup yields CDR1 SGDLS and CDR2 YYNGEE. CDR3 length equals 13 residues. V shed 3 bases and J shed 5 bases, with 11 bases lying between them. CDR3 in DNA: TGTGCCAGCAGCGCCGGGACCTCGGAGACCCAGTACTTC. Its translation: CASSAGTSETQYF.

DNA of the CDR3: TGCGCCAGCAGCCAAGGGAAGGGCTACGAGCAGTACTTC. This codes for CASSQGKGYEQYF. The chain has TRBV4-1 and TRBJ2-7; no firm D call. Trimming cost V 1 base and J 3 bases, with 7 bases left between them. The CDR3 covers 13 residues. In germline, CDR1 is MGHRA, CDR2 YSYEKL.

The chain links TRBV6-6 to TRBJ2-7; possibly TRBD1 for D (5 bases). Germline assignment: CDR1 MNHNY and CDR2 SVGAGI (reference sequence). CDR3 size: 14 residues. Between the trimmed V and J ends, which lost 0 bases and 3 bases, there was a span of 9 bases. CDR3 sequence: CASSYSPGYYEQYF. The DNA for the CDR3 is TGTGCCAGCAGTTACTCGCCAGGGTACTACGAGCAGTACTTC.

The J gene is TRBJ2-5, the V gene TRBV9; the D gene is possibly TRBD1 (7 bases). The CDR3 totals 15 residues. Germline CDR1 is SGDLS and CDR2 is YYNGEE. The ends were cut back, 0 bases at V and 3 bases at J, with 12 bases in the middle. The CDR3 region has the DNA TGTGCCAGCAGCGTAGCAGGGGGGTTAGAAGAGACCCAGTACTTC. This codes for CASSVAGGLEETQYF.

In this sample, this clone turned up once. The chain couples TRBV29-1 to TRBJ2-7; 7 nucleotides match TRBD1. The CDR3 is made up of 13 amino acids. CDR1 SQVTM and CDR2 ANQGSEA come from the germline V gene. Germline trimming cut 1 base from V and 4 bases from J; bases unmatched to any gene: 4. Here the CDR3 reads CSVEGRQGYEQYF. CDR3 nucleotide sequence: TGCAGCGTTGAAGGGCGACAGGGTTACGAGCAGTACTTC.

This chain joins TRBV6-5 and TRBJ2-3; no clear D. Germline CDR1 reads MNHEY; CDR2 reads SVGAGI. This CDR3 has 13 residues. The ends were cut back, 0 bases at V and 4 bases at J, with 5 bases in the middle. CDR3 sequence reads: CASSYSGPDTQYF. In DNA, the CDR3 is TGTGCCAGCAGTTACTCCGGCCCAGATACGCAGTATTTT.

The chain couples TRBV6-5 to TRBJ1-2, with 7 positions matching TRBD1. V shed 6 bases, J shed 5 bases, and the junction held 9 bases outside the gene matches. The CDR3 totals 14 residues. Per germline, CDR1 MNHEY and CDR2 SVGAGI. Here the CDR3 reads CASRPNRGSYGYTF. The CDR3, as DNA: TGTGCCAGCAGACCCAACAGGGGTTCGTATGGCTACACCTTC.

The rearrangement uses TRBV9 and TRBJ2-2; D may be TRBD2 (5 bases). This CDR3 region has 16 residues. CDR1 SGDLS and CDR2 YYNGEE come from the germline V gene. V lost 5 bases to trimming and J lost 0 bases, with 14 bases between them. CDR3 in amino acids: CASSSSSGTNTGELFF. The CDR3 DNA is TGTGCCAGCAGTTCATCCTCCGGGACGAACACCGGGGAGCTGTTTTTT.

The chain joins TRBV4-1 to TRBJ2-7; 12 bases are shared with TRBD2. Germline values: CDR1 MGHRA, CDR2 YSYEKL. Germline trimming cut 1 base from V and 1 base from J; bases unmatched to any gene: 5. This CDR3 has 17 amino acids. The CDR3 loop reads CASSQVPLAGGSYEQYF. CDR3 DNA: TGCGCCAGCAGCCAAGTCCCCCTAGCGGGGGGGTCCTACGAGCAGTACTTC.

This sequence joins TRBV7-8 and TRBJ1-1, with a weak D call TRBD1 (5 bases). The CDR3 loop spans 16 amino acids. Per germline, CDR1 SGHVS and CDR2 FQNEAQ. Trimming stripped 2 bases from V and 6 bases from J, with 19 bases between. CDR3 sequence: CASSLSPGGVLAEAFF. CDR3 coding DNA: TGTGCCAGCAGCTTATCCCCGGGGGGGGTTCTGGCTGAAGCTTTCTTT.